Listed below are T cell receptor beta chains from one sample, sequenced in a study of identical twins. TCRdb reanalysed the 5' RACE reads using MiXCR and keeps one entry per CDR3 protein. The profile shows around 280,000 distinct CDR3 sequences, more than 6.5% of them singletons. The sample was also reused in another study, on yellow fever vaccine responses in identical twins.

Sequencing was done on a sample of memory (CD45RO+) T cells sorted from blood. The receptors shown here come from a woman between 18 and 29 years old in good health. The CDR3 runs from the conserved cysteine through the conserved F or W. Fields, in order: D gene, J gene, clone size, V gene, CDR3 protein, CDR3 DNA. D genes are given only for firm matches. Expanded clones are given a class, and other clones once, few, many or no size at all.

- TRBJ1-6 - TRBV7-9 CASSLVLGGHSPLHF TGTGCCAGCAGCTTAGTTCTAGGGGGTCATTCACCCCTCCACTTT
TRBD2 TRBJ2-2 few TRBV15 CATQPAGGNTGELFF TGTGCCACCCAACCGGCGGGGGGGAACACCGGGGAGCTGTTTTTT
TRBD1 TRBJ1-1 few TRBV28 CASSPGDRGTEAFF TGTGCCAGCAGTCCCGGGGACAGGGGTACTGAAGCTTTCTTT
- TRBJ1-3 few TRBV2 CASSGENTIYF TGTGCCAGCAGTGGGGAAAACACCATATATTTT
TRBD2 TRBJ2-3 many TRBV11-2 CASSHGTSGGYTDTQYF TGTGCCAGCAGCCACGGGACTAGCGGGGGGTACACAGATACGCAGTATTTT
- TRBJ2-5 few TRBV19 CASSMQGGGETQYF TGTGCCAGTAGTATGCAGGGCGGTGGTGAGACCCAGTACTTC
TRBD2 TRBJ2-1 - TRBV20-1 CSARGGGVSYNEQFF TGCAGTGCTAGAGGTGGGGGGGTTTCCTACAATGAGCAGTTCTTC
- TRBJ2-3 many TRBV7-6 CASSPMSGVADTQYF TGTGCCAGCAGCCCCATGTCGGGAGTGGCAGATACGCAGTATTTT
- TRBJ1-5 many TRBV20-1 CSAGTSGSNQPQHF TGCAGTGCCGGCACCAGCGGCAGCAATCAGCCCCAGCATTTT
- TRBJ2-5 - TRBV7-2 CASSLVGLASYF TGTGCCAGCAGCTTAGTCGGGCTAGCGTCGTACTTC
- TRBJ2-1 many TRBV3-1 CASSQEGWHEQFF TGTGCCAGCAGCCAAGAAGGCTGGCATGAGCAGTTCTTC
- TRBJ1-4 many TRBV6-1 CASSPKGGTLLFF TGTGCCAGCAGTCCAAAGGGGGGAACTTTACTGTTTTTT
TRBD1 TRBJ1-2 - TRBV20-1 CSGTGGAYGYTF TGCAGTGGGACAGGGGGCGCCTATGGCTACACCTTC
- TRBJ1-1 many TRBV19 CASSRDKNTEAFF TGTGCCAGTAGCCGTGACAAGAACACTGAAGCTTTCTTT
- TRBJ2-1 few TRBV27 CASSPWLWDNSYNEQFF TGTGCCAGCAGTCCTTGGTTATGGGACAACTCCTACAATGAGCAGTTCTTC
TRBD2 TRBJ2-7 few TRBV12-3/TRBV12-4 CASSAGAGASEQYF TGTGCCAGCAGTGCCGGGGCGGGAGCCTCCGAGCAGTACTTC
- TRBJ2-7 - TRBV28 CASSLNSFYEQYF TGTGCCAGCAGTTTAAACTCATTCTACGAGCAGTACTTC
TRBD1 TRBJ1-4 many TRBV4-2 CASSQDRTRGLEKLFF TGTGCCAGCAGCCAAGATCGGACAAGGGGGCTTGAAAAACTGTTTTTT
- TRBJ2-2 few TRBV20-1 CSAYRPITGELFF TGCAGTGCTTATAGACCTATTACCGGGGAGCTGTTTTTT
- TRBJ2-1 few TRBV7-9 CASSLGGLSSDEQFF TGTGCCAGCAGCTTAGGCGGTTTGTCTAGCGATGAGCAGTTCTTC
- TRBJ2-6 few TRBV11-2 CASSPQGSSGANVLTF TGTGCCAGCAGCCCGCAAGGGAGCTCTGGGGCCAACGTCCTGACTTTC
- TRBJ2-1 - TRBV28 CASSPLPGHPEQFF TGTGCCAGCAGTCCCTTACCGGGACACCCTGAGCAGTTCTTC
- TRBJ2-3 - TRBV5-1 CASSLEPWETDTQYF TGCGCCAGCAGCTTGGAACCATGGGAGACAGATACGCAGTATTTT
TRBD1 TRBJ2-5 few TRBV15 CATSRTRTGSETQYF TGTGCCACCAGCAGAACTAGGACAGGGTCGGAGACCCAGTACTTC
TRBD2 TRBJ2-5 many TRBV10-3 CAISGAGLVETQYF TGTGCCATCAGTGGAGCGGGGTTAGTGGAGACCCAGTACTTC
TRBD2 TRBJ2-5 many TRBV7-6 CASSSGTSTQETQYF TGTGCCAGCAGCTCCGGGACTAGCACACAAGAGACCCAGTACTTC
TRBD1 TRBJ1-1 few TRBV5-1 CASSFPMTGGFTEAFF TGCGCCAGCAGCTTCCCCATGACAGGGGGCTTCACTGAAGCTTTCTTT